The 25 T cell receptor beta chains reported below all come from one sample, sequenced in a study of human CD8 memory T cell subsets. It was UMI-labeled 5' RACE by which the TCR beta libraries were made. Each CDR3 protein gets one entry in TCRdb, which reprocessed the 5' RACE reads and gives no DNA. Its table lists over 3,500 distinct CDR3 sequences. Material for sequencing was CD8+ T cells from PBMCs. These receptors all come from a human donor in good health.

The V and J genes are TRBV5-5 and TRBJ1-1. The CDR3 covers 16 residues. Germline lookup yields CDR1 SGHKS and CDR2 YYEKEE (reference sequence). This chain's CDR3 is CASSLGGHPYNTEAFF.

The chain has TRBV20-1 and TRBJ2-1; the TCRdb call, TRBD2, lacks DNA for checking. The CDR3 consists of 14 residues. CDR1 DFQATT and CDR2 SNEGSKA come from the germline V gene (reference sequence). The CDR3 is CSAILAAGGNEQFF.

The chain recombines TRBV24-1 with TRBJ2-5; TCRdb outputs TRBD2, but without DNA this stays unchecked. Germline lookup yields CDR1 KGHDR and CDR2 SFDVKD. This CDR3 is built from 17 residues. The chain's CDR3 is CATSDLSSGRGQETQYF.

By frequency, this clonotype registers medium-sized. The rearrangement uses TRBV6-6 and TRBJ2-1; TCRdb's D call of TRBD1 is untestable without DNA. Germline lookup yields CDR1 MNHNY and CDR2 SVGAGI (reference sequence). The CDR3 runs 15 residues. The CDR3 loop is CASSSQGYSYNEQFF.

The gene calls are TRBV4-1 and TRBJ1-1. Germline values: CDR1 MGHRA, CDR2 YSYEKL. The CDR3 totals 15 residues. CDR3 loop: CASSQDRMENTEAFF.

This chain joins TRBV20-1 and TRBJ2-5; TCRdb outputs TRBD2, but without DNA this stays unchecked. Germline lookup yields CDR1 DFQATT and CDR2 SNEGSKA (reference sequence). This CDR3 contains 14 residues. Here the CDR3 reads CSARGGSGQETQYF.

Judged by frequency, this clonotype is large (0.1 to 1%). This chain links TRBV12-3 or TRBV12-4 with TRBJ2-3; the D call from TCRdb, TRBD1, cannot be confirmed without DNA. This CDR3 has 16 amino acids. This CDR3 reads CASSPPGGNVRDTQYF.

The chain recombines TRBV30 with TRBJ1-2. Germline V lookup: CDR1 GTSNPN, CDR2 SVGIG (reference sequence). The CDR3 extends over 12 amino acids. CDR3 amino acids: CAWSHDNYGYTF.

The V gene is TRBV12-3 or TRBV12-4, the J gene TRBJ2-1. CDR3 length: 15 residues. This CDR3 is CASSLGDGSYNEQFF.

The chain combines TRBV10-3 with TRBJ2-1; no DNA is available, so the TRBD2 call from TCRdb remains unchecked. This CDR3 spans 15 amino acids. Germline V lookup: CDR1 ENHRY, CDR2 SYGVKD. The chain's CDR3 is CAISEPDFWENEQFF.

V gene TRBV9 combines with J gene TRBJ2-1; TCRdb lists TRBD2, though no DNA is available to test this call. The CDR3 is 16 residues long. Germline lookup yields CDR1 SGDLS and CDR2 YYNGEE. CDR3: CASSAQRDRGDNEQFF.

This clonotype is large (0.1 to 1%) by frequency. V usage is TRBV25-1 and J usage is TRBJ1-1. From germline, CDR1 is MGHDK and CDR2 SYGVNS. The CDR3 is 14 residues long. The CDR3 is CASSEVIGNTEAFF.

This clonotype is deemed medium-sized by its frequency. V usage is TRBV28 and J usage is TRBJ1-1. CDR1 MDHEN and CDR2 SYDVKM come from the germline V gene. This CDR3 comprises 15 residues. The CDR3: CASRSTWTFNTEAFF.

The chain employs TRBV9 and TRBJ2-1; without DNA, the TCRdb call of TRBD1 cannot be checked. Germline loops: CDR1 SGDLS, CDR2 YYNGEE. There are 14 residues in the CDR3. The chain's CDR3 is CASSVDGGGDEQFF. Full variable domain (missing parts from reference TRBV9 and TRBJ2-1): DSGVTQTPKHLITATGQRVTLRCSPRSGDLSVYWYQQSLDQGLQFLIQYYNGEERAKGNILERFSAQQFPDLHSELNLSSLELGDSALYFCASSVDGGGDEQFFGPGTRLTVL.

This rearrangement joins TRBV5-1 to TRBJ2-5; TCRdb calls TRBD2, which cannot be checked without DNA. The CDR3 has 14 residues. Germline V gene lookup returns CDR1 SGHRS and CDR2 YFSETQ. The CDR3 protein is CASSLEQTLGTQYF.

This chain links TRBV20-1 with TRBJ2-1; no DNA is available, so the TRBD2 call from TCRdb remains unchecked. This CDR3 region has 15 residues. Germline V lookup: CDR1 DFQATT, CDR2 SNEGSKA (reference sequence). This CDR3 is CSARPGTSEVNEQFF.

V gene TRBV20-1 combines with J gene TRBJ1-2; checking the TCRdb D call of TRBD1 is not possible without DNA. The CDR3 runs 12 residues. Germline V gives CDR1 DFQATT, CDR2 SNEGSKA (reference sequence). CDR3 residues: CSATPGHRYYTF.

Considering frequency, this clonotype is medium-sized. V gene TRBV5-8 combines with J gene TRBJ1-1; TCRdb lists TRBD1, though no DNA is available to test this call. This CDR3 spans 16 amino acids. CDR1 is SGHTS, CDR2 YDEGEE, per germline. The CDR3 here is CASSSPPQKGYTEAFF.

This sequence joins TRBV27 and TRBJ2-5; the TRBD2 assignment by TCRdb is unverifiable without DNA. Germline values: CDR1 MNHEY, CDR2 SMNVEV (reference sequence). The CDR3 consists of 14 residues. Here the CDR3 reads CASSSSGSRETQYF.

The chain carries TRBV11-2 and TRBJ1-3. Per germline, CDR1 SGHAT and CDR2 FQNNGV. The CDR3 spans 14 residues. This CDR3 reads CASSPLSSGNTIYF. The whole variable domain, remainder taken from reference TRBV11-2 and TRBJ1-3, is EAGVAQSPRYKIIEKRQSVAFWCNPISGHATLYWYQQILGQGPKLLIQFQNNGVVDDSQLPKDRFSAERLKGVDSTLKIQPAKLEDSAVYLCASSPLSSGNTIYFGEGSWLTVV.

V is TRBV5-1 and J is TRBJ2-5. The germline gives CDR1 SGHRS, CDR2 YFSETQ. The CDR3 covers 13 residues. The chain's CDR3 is CASSGSDEETQYF.

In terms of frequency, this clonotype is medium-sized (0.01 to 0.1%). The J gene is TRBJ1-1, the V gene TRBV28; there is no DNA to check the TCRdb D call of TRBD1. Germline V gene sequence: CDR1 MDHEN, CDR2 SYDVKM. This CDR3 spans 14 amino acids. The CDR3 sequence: CASSSPPEGGEAFF.

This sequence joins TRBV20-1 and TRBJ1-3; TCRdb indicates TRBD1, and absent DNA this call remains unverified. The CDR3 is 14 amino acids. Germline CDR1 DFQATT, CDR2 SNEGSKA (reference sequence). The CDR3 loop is CSALEGEVRNTIYF.

The CDR3 sequence: CASSQGTSGGADTQYF. The V gene is TRBV4-2, the J gene TRBJ2-3; the TCRdb D gene call, TRBD2, has no DNA to confirm it. The length of the CDR3 is 16 residues. Germline values: CDR1 LGHNA, CDR2 YNFKEQ.

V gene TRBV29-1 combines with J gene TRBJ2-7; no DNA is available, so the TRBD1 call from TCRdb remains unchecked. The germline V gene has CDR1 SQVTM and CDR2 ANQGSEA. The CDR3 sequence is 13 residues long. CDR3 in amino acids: CSVGTGDSYEQYF.